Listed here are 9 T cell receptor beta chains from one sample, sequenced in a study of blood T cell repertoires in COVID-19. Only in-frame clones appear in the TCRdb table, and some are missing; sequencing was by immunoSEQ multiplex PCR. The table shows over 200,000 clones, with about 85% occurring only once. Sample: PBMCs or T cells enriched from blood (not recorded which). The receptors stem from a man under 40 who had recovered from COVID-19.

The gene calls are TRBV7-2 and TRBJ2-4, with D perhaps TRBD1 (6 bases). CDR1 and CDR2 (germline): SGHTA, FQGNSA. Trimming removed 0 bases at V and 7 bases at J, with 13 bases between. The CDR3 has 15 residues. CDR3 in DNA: TGTGCCAGCAGCTTAGCAGGGACAAGGGACAACATTCAGTACTTC. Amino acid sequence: CASSLAGTRDNIQYF.

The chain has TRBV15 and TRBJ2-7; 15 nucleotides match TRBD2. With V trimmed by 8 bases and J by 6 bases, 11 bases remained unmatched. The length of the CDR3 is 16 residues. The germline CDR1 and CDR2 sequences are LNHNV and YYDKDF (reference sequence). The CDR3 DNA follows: TGTGCCACCTCCTCGGGTTGGACTAGCGGGAGGGTCGAGCAGTACTTC. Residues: CATSSGWTSGRVEQYF.

Here the CDR3 reads CASSGGTGEYNEQFF. The CDR3, as DNA: TGTGCCAGCAGTGGGGGGACAGGGGAATACAATGAGCAGTTCTTC. The J gene is TRBJ2-1, the V gene TRBV25-1; TRBD1 aligns across 10 bases. CDR3 length: 15 residues. Germline CDR1 is MGHDK and CDR2 is SYGVNS. J gave up 4 bases and V 4 bases, and 4 bases lay outside the gene matches.

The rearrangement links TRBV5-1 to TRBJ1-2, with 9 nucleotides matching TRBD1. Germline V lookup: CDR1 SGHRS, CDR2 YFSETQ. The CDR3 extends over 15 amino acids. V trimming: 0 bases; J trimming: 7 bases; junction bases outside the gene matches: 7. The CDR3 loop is CASSLETGGIGGYTF. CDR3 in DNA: TGCGCCAGCAGCTTGGAGACAGGGGGGATAGGTGGCTACACCTTC.

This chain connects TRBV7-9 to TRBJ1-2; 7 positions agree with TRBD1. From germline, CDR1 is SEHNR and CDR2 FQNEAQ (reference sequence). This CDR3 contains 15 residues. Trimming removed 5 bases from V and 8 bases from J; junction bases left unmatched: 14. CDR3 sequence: CASSGRQGSRKGYTF. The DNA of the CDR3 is TGTGCCAGCAGCGGTCGACAGGGCTCACGGAAGGGCTACACCTTC.

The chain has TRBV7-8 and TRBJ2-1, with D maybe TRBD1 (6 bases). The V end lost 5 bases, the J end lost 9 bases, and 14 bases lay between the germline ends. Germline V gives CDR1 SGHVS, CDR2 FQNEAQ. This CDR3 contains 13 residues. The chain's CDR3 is CASSTQGVGEQFF. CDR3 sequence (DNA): TGTGCCAGCAGCACACAGGGAGTTGGTGAGCAGTTCTTC.

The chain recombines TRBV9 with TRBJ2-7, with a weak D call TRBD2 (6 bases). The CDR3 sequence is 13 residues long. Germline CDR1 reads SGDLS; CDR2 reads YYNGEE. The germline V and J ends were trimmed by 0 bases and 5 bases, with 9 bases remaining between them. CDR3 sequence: CASSVAGGNEQYF. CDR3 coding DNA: TGTGCCAGCAGCGTAGCTGGGGGGAACGAGCAGTACTTC.

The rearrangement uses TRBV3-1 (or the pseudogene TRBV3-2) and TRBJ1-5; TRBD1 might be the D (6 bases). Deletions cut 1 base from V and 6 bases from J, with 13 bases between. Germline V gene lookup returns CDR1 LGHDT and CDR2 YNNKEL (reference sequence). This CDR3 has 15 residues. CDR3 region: CASSQATGKGQPQHF. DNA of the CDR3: TGTGCCAGCAGCCAAGCAACAGGGAAGGGTCAGCCCCAGCATTTT.

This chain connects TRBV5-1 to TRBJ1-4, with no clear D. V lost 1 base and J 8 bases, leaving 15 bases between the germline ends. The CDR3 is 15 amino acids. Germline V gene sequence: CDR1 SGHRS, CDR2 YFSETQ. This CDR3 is CASSLRRETREKLFF. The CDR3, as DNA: TGCGCCAGCAGCTTGAGGAGGGAAACCCGGGAAAAACTGTTTTTT.